The subject of this entry is one T cell receptor beta chain. Its cognate antigen is unknown. The sample holds other DNA sequences that translate to the same CDR3. Whereas donors were nominally healthy upon sampling, unrecorded immune exposures were probable. This record belongs to a study of cytomegalovirus exposure and HLA in healthy donors. Regarding the study as a whole: Later, an analysis showed that TCR beta chains associated with HLA were more clonally expanded than others that were equally common. Using the classifier, cytomegalovirus status was reportedly diagnosed with high specificity and sensitivity. Later analysis showed most CMV-associated TCR beta chains appearing HLA-restricted.

Between the trimmed V and J ends, which lost 0 bases and 4 bases, there was a span of 10 bases. Looked up from germline, CDR1 is LGHNA and CDR2 is YSLEER. This CDR3 has 16 residues. A multiplex PCR was run with 60 Vbeta primers and 13 Jbeta primers. Data came from immunoSEQ multiplex PCR; TCRdb stores just in-frame clones and leaves some out. Of 63,000 or so clones detected, about 82% appear once; the ten largest clones hold around 4.2%. The chain is built from TRBV4-3 and TRBJ2-6, with D possibly matching TRBD1 (5 bases). The receptor was isolated from a woman aged 25-40 years in good health and CMV-seronegative. Sequencing used PBMCs. CDR3 protein: CASSQDQGTGANVLTF. In DNA form, the CDR3 reads TGCGCCAGCAGCCAAGACCAGGGTACCGGGGCCAACGTCCTGACTTTC.